This T cell receptor (beta chain) was identified during a study of OX40 agonist ivuxolimab in advanced cancers. For the study at large: Six ivuxolimab dose levels, 0.01 to 10 mg/kg, were given intravenously every 2 weeks.

Study conclusions and caveats: Expanded clones belonging to CD8+ T cells outnumbered, on average, those of CD4+. Among the lowest peripheral clonal expansion occurred in 0.1-3.0 mg/kg partial responders. Among expanded peripheral T cells, antigen specificity went undetermined.

This CDR3 contains 13 residues. Looked up from germline, CDR1 is MNHNS and CDR2 is SASEGT. Deletions cut 6 bases from V and 3 bases from J, with 12 bases between. For this clone: Its antigen is undetermined.

Profiled with immunoSEQ multiplex PCR; TCRdb holds only in-frame clones, not every one. The sample has tens of thousands of clones, around 80% seen once. Sequenced material: CD4+ or CD8+ T cells sorted from blood, taken in a trial of the OX40 agonist ivuxolimab. The chain employs TRBV6-1 and TRBJ2-7, with D hard to call. The receptor's source is an adult with an advanced solid tumor such as melanoma, head and neck, liver or kidney cancer. CDR3 in amino acids: CASSAERLYEQYF. The DNA of the CDR3 is TGTGCCAGCAGCGCTGAGAGGCTCTACGAGCAGTACTTC.